What follows describes a single TCR beta chain. Its antigen remains unidentified. At one of its ends the junction is not consistent with the germline gene, which may arise from a read error. The sample comes from a study of blood T cells in healthy people across ages. Study results and caveats: Diversity figures based on one million T cells were deemed too low.

For the second PCR, which ran for roughly 6 to 12 cycles, a sample-barcoded 5' primer and a J-beta primer mix were used. Every molecule of cDNA carried a tag from a template-switch adaptor with 12 random nucleotides. TCRdb fed the 5' RACE reads into MiXCR, producing one record per CDR3 protein. Of about 970,000 distinct CDR3 sequences listed, roughly 51% are singletons. The CDR3 runs 15 residues. Germline lookup yields CDR1 LGHNA and CDR2 YSLEER. The clonotype comes from an older woman in good health. Sequencing was done on a sample of blood. The chain links TRBV4-3 to TRBJ1-6; 10 positions agree with TRBD1. The CDR3 region has the DNA TGCGCCAGCAGCCAACAAGACAGGGGGCTTGGACCCCCCCACTTT. Translation: CASSQQDRGLGPPHF.